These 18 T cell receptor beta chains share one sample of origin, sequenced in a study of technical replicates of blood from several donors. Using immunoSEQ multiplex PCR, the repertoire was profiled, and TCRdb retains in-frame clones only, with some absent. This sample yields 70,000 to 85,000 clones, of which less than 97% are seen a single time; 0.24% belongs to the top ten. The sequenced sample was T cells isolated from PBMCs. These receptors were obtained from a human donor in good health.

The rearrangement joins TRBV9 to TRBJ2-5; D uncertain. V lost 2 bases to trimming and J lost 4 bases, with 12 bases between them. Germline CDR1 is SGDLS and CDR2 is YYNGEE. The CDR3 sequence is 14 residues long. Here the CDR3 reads CASSVTSSGETQYF. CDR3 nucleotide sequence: TGTGCCAGCAGCGTGACGAGCTCGGGAGAGACCCAGTACTTC.

Here the CDR3 reads CASSPDRGEESYEQYF. DNA for the CDR3: TGCGCCAGCAGTCCTGACAGGGGCGAGGAATCCTACGAGCAGTACTTC. The chain links TRBV23-1 to TRBJ2-7; 8 bases align to TRBD1. TRBV23-1 is noted as an ORF with a role that remains uncertain. Trimming at V came to 4 bases and at J to 1 base, leaving 9 bases not matched to a gene. CDR3 length: 16 residues.

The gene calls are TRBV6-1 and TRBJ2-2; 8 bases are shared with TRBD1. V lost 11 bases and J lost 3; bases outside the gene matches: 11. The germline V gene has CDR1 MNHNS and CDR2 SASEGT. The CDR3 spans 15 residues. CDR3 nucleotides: TGTGCCCTAACATACAGGGGGTGGGACACCGGGGAGCTGTTTTTT. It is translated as CALTYRGWDTGELFF.

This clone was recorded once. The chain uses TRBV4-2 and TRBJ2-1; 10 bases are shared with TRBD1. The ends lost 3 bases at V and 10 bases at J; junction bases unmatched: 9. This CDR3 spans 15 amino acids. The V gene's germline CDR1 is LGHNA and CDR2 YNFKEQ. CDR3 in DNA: TGTGCCAGCAGCCAGCCGGGACAGGGGTCGGGGGAGCAGTTCTTC. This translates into CASSQPGQGSGEQFF.

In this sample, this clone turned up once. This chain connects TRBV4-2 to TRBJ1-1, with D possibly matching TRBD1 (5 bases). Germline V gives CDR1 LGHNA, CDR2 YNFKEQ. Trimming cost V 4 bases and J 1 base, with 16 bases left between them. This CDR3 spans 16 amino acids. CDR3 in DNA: TGTGCCAGCAGCCTCCAAGCGGGGACGAAGAACACTGAAGCTTTCTTT. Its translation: CASSLQAGTKNTEAFF.

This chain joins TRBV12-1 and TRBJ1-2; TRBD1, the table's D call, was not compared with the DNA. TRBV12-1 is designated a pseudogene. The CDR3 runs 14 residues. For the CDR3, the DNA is TGTGCCAGCAGCTTTGGGGGACAGTACTATGGCTACACCTTC. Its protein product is CASSFGGQYYGYTF.

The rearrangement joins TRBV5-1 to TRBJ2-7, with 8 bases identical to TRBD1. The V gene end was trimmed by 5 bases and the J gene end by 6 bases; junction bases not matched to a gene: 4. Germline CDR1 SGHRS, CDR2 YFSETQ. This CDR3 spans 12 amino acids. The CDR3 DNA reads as TGCGCCAGCAGGATCGACAGGGGCGAGCAGTACTTC. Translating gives CASRIDRGEQYF.

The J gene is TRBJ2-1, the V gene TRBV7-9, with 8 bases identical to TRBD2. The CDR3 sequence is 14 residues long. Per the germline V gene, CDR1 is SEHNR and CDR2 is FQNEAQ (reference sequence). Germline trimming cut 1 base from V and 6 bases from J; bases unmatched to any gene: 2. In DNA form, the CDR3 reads TGTGCCAGCAGCTTAGGGACTAGCTTCAATGAGCAGTTCTTC. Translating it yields CASSLGTSFNEQFF.

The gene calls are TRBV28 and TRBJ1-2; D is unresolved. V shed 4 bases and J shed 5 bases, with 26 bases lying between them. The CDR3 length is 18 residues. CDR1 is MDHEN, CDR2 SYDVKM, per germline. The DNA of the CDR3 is TGTGCCAGCAGTTCCCCGGTGAGGCTCCAAACTCCCTTATATGGCTACACCTTC. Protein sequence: CASSSPVRLQTPLYGYTF.

The CDR3 loop is CASSSREQGGRWDEQYF. The CDR3 bases are TGTGCCAGCAGCTCCCGGGAGCAGGGCGGGAGGTGGGACGAGCAGTACTTC. The chain combines TRBV7-9 with TRBJ2-7, with 8 positions matching TRBD2. V dropped 4 bases and J dropped 5; count of bases not matched to a gene: 16. The germline V gene has CDR1 SEHNR and CDR2 FQNEAQ (reference sequence). This CDR3 contains 17 residues.

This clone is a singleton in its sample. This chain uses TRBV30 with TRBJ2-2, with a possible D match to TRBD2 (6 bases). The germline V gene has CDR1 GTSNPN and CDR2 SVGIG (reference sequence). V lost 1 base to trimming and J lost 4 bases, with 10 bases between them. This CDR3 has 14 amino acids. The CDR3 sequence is CAWSAGVRTGELFF. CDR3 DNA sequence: TGTGCCTGGAGTGCGGGGGTGCGCACCGGGGAGCTGTTTTTT.

The CDR3 region is CASSQDRRGGPDTQYF. As DNA, the CDR3 is TGCGCCAGCAGCCAAGATAGGAGGGGGGGGCCAGATACGCAGTATTTT. V usage is TRBV4-1 and J usage is TRBJ2-3; perhaps TRBD2 as D (7 bases). The CDR3 has 16 residues. V dropped 0 bases and J dropped 4 bases, with 14 bases sitting between them. Germline CDR1 and CDR2: MGHRA and YSYEKL.

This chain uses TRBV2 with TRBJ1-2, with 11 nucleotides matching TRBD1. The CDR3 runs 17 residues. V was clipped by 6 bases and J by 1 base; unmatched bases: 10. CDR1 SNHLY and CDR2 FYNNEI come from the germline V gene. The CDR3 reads CASRAEDRGPLNYGYTF. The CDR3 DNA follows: TGTGCCAGCAGGGCCGAGGACAGGGGGCCTCTTAACTATGGCTACACCTTC. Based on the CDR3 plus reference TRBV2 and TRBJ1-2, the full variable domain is EPEVTQTPSHQVTQMGQEVILRCVPISNHLYFYWYRQILGQKVEFLVSFYNNEISEKSEIFDDQFSVERPDGSNFTLKIRSTKLEDSAMYFCASRAEDRGPLNYGYTFGSGTRLTVV.

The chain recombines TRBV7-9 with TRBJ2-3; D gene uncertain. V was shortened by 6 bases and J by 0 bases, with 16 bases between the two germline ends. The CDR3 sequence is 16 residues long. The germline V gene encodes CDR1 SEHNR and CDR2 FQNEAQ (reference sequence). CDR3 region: CASRLVASPSTDTQYF. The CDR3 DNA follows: TGTGCCAGCAGGCTAGTAGCCAGTCCAAGCACAGATACGCAGTATTTT. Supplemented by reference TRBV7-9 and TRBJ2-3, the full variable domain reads DTGVSQNPRHKITKRGQNVTFRCDPISEHNRLYWYRQTLGQGPEFLTYFQNEAQLEKSRLLSDRFSAERPKGSFSTLEIQRTEQGDSAMYLCASRLVASPSTDTQYFGPGTRLTVL.

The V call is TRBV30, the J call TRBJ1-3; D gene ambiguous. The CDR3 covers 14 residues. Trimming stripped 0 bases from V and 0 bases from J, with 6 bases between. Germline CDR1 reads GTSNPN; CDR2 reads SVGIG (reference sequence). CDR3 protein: CAWSVGSSGNTIYF. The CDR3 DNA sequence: TGTGCCTGGAGTGTGGGGAGCTCTGGAAACACCATATATTTT.

The CDR3 is CASRTQTGADGELFF. Here the CDR3 DNA reads TGTGCCAGCAGGACCCAAACAGGGGCGGACGGGGAGCTGTTTTTT. The V gene is TRBV25-1, the J gene TRBJ2-2; TRBD1 matches at 7 bases. J was trimmed by 7 bases and V by 6 bases; bases with no gene match: 11. Germline CDR1 reads MGHDK; CDR2 reads SYGVNS. The CDR3 runs to 15 residues.

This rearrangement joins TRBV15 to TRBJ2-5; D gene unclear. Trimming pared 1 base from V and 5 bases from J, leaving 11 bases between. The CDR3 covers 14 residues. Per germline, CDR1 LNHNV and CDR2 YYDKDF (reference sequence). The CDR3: CATSRGARIETQYF. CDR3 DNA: TGTGCCACCAGCAGAGGAGCTAGAATTGAGACCCAGTACTTC.

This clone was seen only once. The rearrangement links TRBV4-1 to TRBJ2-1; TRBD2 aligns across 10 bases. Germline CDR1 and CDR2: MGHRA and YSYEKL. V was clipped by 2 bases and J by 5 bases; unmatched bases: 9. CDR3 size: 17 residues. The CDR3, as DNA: TGCGCCAGCAGCCAACTTTTAGGACTAGCGGCTAACAATGAGCAGTTCTTC. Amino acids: CASSQLLGLAANNEQFF.